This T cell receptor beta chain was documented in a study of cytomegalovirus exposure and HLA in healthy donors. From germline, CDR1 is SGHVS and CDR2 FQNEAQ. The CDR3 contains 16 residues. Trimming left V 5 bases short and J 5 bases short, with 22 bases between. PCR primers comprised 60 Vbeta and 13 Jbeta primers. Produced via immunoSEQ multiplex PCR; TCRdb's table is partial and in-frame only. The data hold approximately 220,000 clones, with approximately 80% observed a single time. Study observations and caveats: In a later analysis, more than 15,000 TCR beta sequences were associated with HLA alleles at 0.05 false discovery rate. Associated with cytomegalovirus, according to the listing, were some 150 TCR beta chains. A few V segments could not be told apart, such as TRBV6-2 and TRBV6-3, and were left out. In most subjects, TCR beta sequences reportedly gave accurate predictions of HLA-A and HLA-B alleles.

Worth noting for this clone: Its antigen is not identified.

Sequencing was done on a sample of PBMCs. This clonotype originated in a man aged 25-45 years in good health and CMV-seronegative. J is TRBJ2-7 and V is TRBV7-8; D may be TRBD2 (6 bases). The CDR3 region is CASSNEGRRVTDEQYF. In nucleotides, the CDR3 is TGTGCCAGCAGCAACGAGGGCAGGAGGGTCACCGACGAGCAGTACTTC.